This T cell receptor (beta chain) came from a study of T cell responses to AZD1222 COVID-19 vaccine. Study-level results: CD4 TCRs associated with vaccination spanned spike, dominating at 160-218 and 743-854.

A note on this clone: Antigen unknown. At one of its ends the junction is not consistent with the germline gene, which may arise from a read error.

The repertoire was sequenced with immunoSEQ multiplex PCR; TCRdb's copy has only in-frame clones and lacks some. The table has over 95,000 clones, 87% seen once; the top ten hold 9% to 15%. Germline V lookup: CDR1 SGHNT, CDR2 YYREEE (reference sequence). The CDR3 loop spans 14 amino acids. The chain joins TRBV5-4 to TRBJ2-6, with TRBD1 as a possible D gene (7 bases). This specimen was peripheral blood, taken on day 0 of AZD1222 vaccination. The TCR originated in an adult in good health. As DNA, the CDR3 is TGTGCCAGCAGCTCCCCTCAGGGGGGCAACGTCCTGACTTTC. It yields the protein CASSSPQGGNVLTF.